The clone carrying this TCR beta chain was picked up many times. Its antigen is not identified. Sequence at one end of the junction differs from germline and may be a read error. This CDR3 contains 15 residues. This entry comes from a study of identical twins. General study results and limits: Out-of-frame alpha sequences that twins shared showed excess low generation probability.

MiXCR, run by TCRdb on the 5' RACE reads, gives a single entry per CDR3 protein. The sample contains hundreds of thousands of distinct CDR3 sequences, roughly 12% of which appear only once. The sample was also linked to a second study, of yellow fever vaccine responses in identical twins.

The specimen sequenced was CD8+ T cells sorted from blood. The gene calls are TRBV12-3 or TRBV12-4 and TRBJ2-2, with 9 nucleotides matching TRBD1. The receptor comes from a woman aged 18 to 35 in good health. This chain's CDR3 is CASSGGQGNAGELFF. DNA of the CDR3: TGTGCCAGCAGTGGAGGACAGGGGAACGCCGGGGAGCTGTTTTTT.